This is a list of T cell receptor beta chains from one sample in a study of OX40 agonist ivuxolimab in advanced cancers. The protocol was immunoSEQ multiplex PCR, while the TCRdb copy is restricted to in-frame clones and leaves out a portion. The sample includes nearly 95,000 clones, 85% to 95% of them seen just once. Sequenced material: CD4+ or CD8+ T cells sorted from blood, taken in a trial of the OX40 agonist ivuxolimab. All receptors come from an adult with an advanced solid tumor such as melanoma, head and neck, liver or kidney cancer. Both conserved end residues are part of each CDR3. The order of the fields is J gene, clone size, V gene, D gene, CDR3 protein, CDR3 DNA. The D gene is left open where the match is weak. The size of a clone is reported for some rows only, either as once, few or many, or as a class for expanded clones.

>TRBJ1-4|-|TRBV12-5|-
CASGLVKAYKGDRDEKLFF
TGTGCTAGTGGTTTGGTAAAGGCCTACAAGGGTGACCGAGATGAAAAACTGTTTTTT
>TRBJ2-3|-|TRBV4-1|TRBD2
CASSRERGSLDTQYF
TGCGCCAGCAGCCGGGAGCGGGGGAGTTTAGATACGCAGTATTTT
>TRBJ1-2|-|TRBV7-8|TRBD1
CASSWGPGGLVYGYTF
TGTGCCAGCAGCTGGGGGCCAGGGGGCCTCGTCTATGGCTACACCTTC
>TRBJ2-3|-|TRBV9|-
CASSLGREDSTDTQYF
TGTGCCAGCAGCCTGGGGAGAGAGGACAGCACAGATACGCAGTATTTT
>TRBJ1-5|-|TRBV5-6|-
CASSFLAGTTPQHF
TGTGCCAGCAGCTTTTTAGCAGGGACGACACCCCAGCATTTT
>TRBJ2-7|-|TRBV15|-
CATSRDHREDYEQYF
TGTGCCACCAGCAGAGATCACAGGGAAGACTACGAGCAGTACTTC
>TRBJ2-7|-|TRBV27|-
CASSNSQGMESYEQYF
TGTGCCAGCAGTAACTCCCAGGGGATGGAATCCTACGAGCAGTACTTC
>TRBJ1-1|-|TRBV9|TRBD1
CASSSDRGRSGDTEAFF
TGTGCCAGCAGCTCAGACAGGGGGAGGTCTGGGGACACTGAAGCTTTCTTT
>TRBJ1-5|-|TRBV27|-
CASSPPGVQPQHF
TGTGCCAGCAGTCCCCCAGGGGTCCAGCCCCAGCATTTT
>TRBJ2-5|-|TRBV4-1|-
CASSQTDRPIQETQYF
TGCGCCAGCAGCCAAACTGACAGGCCGATCCAAGAGACCCAGTACTTC
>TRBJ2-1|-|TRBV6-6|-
CASSYGSSEQFF
TGTGCCAGCAGTTACGGGTCGAGTGAGCAGTTCTTC
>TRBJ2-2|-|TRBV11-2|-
CASSSQSPGELFF
TGTGCCAGCAGCTCTCAGTCTCCCGGGGAGCTGTTTTTT
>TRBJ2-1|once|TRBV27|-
CASSWGLTYNEQFF
TGTGCCAGCAGTTGGGGCCTTACCTACAATGAGCAGTTCTTC
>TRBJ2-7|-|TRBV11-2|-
CASSLRGNYTGSYKQYF
TGTGCCAGCAGCTTAAGGGGGAACTATACGGGCTCCTACAAGCAGTACTTC
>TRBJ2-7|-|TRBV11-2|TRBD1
CASSSAGTANYGQYF
TGTGCCAGCAGCTCAGCCGGGACAGCGAATTACGGGCAGTACTTC
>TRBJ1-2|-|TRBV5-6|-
CASSLGLSPYYGYTF
TGTGCCAGCAGCTTGGGGCTCAGCCCTTACTATGGCTACACCTTC
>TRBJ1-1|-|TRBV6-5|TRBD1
CASSGQGLTEAFF
TGTGCCAGCAGCGGACAGGGTCTCACTGAAGCTTTCTTT
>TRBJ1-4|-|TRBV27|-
CASSHSRNEKLFF
TGTGCCAGCAGCCACTCACGGAACGAAAAACTGTTTTTT